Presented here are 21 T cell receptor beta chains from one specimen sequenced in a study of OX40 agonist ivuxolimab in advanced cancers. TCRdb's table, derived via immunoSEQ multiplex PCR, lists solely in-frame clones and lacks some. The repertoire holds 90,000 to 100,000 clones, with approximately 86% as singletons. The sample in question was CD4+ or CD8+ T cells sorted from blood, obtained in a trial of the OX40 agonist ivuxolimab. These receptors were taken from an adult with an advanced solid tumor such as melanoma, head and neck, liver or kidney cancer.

Here the CDR3 DNA reads TGTGCCAGCTCACCACTAACTAGCGGGGCGGGTGAGCAGTTCTTC. Its translation is CASSPLTSGAGEQFF. The V gene is TRBV18, the J gene TRBJ2-1; 10 bases are a match to TRBD2. This CDR3 is 15 amino acids long. V lost 1 base to trimming and J lost 9 bases; unmatched junction nucleotides: 6. The V gene's germline CDR1 is KGHSH and CDR2 LQKENI.

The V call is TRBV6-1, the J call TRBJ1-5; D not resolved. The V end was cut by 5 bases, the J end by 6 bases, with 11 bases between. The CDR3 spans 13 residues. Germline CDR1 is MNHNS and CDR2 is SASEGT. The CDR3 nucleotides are TGTGCCAGCAGTCTTCAAGAGTTTCAGCCCCAGCATTTT. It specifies CASSLQEFQPQHF.

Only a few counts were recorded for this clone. In nucleotides, the CDR3 is TGTGCCAGCAGCCCTCCAGGGGCGGACACCATATATTTT. Encoded protein: CASSPPGADTIYF. The chain combines TRBV7-9 with TRBJ1-3, with TRBD1 as a possible D gene (6 bases). Trimming took 5 bases from V and 8 from J, leaving 13 bases between them. This CDR3 contains 13 residues. CDR1 SEHNR and CDR2 FQNEAQ come from the germline V gene (reference sequence). The full variable domain, completed using reference TRBV7-9 and TRBJ1-3, is DTGVSQNPRHKITKRGQNVTFRCDPISEHNRLYWYRQTLGQGPEFLTYFQNEAQLEKSRLLSDRFSAERPKGSFSTLEIQRTEQGDSAMYLCASSPPGADTIYFGEGSWLTVV.

The CDR3 region is CASSWDSTDTQYF. CDR3 DNA sequence: TGCGCCAGCAGCTGGGACAGCACAGATACGCAGTATTTT. V is TRBV5-1 and J is TRBJ2-3, with D perhaps being TRBD1 or TRBD2 (5 bases each). The V gene lost 3 bases and the J gene lost 0 bases, with 5 bases spanning the gap. Germline CDR1 SGHRS, CDR2 YFSETQ. CDR3 length: 13 amino acids.

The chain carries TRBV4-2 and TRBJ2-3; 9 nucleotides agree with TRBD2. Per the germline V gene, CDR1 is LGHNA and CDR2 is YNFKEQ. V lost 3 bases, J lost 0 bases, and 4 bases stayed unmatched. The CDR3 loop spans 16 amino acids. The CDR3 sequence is CASSQVAGVSTDTQYF. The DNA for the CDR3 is TGTGCCAGCAGCCAGGTAGCGGGAGTTAGCACAGATACGCAGTATTTT.

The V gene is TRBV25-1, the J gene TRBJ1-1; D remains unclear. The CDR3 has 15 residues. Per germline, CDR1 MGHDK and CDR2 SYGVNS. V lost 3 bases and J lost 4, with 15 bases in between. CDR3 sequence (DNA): TGTGCCAGCAGTGATGGGGTCGGTTGGAGCACTGAAGCTTTCTTT. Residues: CASSDGVGWSTEAFF. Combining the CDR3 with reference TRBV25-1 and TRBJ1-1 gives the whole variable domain EADIYQTPRYLVIGTGKKITLECSQTMGHDKMYWYQQDPGMELHLIHYSYGVNSTEKGDLSSESTVSRIRTEHFPLTLESARPSHTSQYLCASSDGVGWSTEAFFGQGTRLTVV.

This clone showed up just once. The CDR3 nucleotides are TGTGCCAGCAGTTACTCGGGAAGCTCCTACGAGCAGTACGTC. Translation: CASSYSGSSYEQYV. The chain joins TRBV6-6 to TRBJ2-7; D not resolved. This CDR3 is built from 14 residues. Trimming shortened V by 0 bases and J by 0 bases, and 6 bases separated the two germline ends. The germline V gene encodes CDR1 MNHNY and CDR2 SVGAGI (reference sequence).

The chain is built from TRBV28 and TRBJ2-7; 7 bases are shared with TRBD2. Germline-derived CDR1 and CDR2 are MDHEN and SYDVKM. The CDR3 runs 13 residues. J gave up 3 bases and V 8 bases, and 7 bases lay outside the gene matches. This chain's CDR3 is CASDAGGYYEQYF. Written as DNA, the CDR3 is TGTGCCAGCGATGCCGGGGGGTACTACGAGCAGTACTTC.

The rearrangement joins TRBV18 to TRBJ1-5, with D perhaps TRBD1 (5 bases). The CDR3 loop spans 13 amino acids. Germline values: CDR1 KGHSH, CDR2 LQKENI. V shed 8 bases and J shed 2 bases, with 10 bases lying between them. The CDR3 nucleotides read TGTGCCAGCAGAGGAGGGGGCAATCAGCCCCAGCATTTT. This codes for CASRGGGNQPQHF.

In DNA form, the CDR3 reads TGTGCCAGCTCTCGAGCAACTAATGAAAAACTGTTTTTT. Its translation is CASSRATNEKLFF. V gene TRBV7-9 combines with J gene TRBJ1-4, with D uncertain. The CDR3 contains 13 residues. Per the germline V gene, CDR1 is SEHNR and CDR2 is FQNEAQ (reference sequence). The ends were cut back, 8 bases at V and 0 bases at J, with 7 bases in the middle. Together with reference TRBV7-9 and TRBJ1-4, the CDR3 gives the full variable domain: DTGVSQNPRHKITKRGQNVTFRCDPISEHNRLYWYRQTLGQGPEFLTYFQNEAQLEKSRLLSDRFSAERPKGSFSTLEIQRTEQGDSAMYLCASSRATNEKLFFGSGTQLSVL.

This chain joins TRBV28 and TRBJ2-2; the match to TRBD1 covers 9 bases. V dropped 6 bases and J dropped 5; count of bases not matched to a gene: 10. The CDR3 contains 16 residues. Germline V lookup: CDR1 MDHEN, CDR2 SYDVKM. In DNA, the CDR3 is TGTGCCAGCAGCACGTGGGGGACAGGGATTACCGGGGAGCTGTTTTTT. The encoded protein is CASSTWGTGITGELFF.

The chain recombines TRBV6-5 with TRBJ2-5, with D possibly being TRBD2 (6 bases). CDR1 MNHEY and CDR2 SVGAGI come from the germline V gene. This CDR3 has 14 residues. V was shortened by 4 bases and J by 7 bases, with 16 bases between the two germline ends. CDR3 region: CASSLGGGVGTQYF. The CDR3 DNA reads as TGTGCCAGCAGTTTGGGAGGTGGGGTCGGGACCCAGTACTTC.

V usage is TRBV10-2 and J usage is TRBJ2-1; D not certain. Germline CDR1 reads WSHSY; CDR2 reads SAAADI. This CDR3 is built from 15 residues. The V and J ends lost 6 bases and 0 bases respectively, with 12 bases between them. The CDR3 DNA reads TGCGCCAGCAGGAAAGCGCTGAGCTCCTACAATGAGCAGTTCTTC. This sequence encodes CASRKALSSYNEQFF.

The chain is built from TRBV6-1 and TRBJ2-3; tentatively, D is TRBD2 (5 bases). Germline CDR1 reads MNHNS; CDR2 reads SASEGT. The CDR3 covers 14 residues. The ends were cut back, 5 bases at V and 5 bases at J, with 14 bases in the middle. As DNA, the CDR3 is TGTGCCAGCAGTTCTCGAGGGCGACAAGATACGCAGTATTTT. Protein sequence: CASSSRGRQDTQYF.

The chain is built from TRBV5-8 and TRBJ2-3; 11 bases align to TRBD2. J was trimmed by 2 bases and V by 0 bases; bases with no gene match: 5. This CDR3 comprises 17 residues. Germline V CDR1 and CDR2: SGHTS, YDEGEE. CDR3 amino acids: CASSLGGSGRVTDTQYF. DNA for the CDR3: TGTGCCAGCAGCTTGGGAGGTAGCGGGAGGGTCACAGATACGCAGTATTTT.

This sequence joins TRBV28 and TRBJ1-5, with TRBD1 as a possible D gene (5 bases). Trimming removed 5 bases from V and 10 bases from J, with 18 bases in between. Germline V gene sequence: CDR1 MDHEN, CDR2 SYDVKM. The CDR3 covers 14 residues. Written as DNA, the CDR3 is TGTGCCAGCAGTCTAAGCGTACAGGTCCGACCCCAGCATTTT. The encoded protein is CASSLSVQVRPQHF.

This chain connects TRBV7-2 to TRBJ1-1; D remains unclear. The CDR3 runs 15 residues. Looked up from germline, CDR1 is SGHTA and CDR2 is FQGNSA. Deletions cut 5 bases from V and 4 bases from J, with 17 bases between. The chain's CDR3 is CASSLGRRTATEAFF. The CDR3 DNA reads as TGTGCCAGCAGCCTCGGTCGGAGGACGGCCACTGAAGCTTTCTTT.

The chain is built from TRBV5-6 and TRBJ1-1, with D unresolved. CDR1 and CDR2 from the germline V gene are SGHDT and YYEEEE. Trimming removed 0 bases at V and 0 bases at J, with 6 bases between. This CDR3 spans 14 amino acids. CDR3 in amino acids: CASSLGRLNTEAFF. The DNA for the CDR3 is TGTGCCAGCAGCTTGGGACGTCTGAACACTGAAGCTTTCTTT.

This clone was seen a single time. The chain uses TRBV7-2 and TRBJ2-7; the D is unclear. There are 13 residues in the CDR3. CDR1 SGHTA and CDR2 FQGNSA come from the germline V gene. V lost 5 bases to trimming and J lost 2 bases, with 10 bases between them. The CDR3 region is CASSLQSTYEQYV. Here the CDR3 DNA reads TGTGCCAGCAGCCTCCAATCAACCTACGAGCAGTACGTC.

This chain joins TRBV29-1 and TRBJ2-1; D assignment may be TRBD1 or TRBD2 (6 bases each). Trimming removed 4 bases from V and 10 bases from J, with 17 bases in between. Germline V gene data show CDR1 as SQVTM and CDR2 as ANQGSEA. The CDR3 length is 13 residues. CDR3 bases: TGCAGCGTTGTGATAGTAGGGGGGCGGGAGCAGTTCTTC. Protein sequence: CSVVIVGGREQFF.

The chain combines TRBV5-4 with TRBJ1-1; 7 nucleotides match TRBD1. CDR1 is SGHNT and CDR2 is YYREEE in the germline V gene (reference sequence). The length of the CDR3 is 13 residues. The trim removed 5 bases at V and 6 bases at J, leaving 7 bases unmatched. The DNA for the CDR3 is TGTGCCAGCAGGTACCGGGACAGTTCTGAAGCTTTCTTT. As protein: CASRYRDSSEAFF.